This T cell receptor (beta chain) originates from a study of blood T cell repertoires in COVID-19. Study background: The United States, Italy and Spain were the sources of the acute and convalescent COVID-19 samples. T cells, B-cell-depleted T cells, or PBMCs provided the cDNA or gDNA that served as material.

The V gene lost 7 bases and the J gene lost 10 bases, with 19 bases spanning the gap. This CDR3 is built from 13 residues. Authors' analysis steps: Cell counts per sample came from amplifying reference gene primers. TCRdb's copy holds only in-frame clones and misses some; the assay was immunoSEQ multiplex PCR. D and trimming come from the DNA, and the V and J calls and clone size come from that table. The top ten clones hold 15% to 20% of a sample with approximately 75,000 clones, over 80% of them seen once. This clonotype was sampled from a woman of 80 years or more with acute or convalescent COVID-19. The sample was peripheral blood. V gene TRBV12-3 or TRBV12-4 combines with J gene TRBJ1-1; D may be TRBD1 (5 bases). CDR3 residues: CASTVWGEGRAFF. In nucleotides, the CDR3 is TGTGCCAGCACCGTTTGGGGGGAAGGGAGAGCTTTCTTT.